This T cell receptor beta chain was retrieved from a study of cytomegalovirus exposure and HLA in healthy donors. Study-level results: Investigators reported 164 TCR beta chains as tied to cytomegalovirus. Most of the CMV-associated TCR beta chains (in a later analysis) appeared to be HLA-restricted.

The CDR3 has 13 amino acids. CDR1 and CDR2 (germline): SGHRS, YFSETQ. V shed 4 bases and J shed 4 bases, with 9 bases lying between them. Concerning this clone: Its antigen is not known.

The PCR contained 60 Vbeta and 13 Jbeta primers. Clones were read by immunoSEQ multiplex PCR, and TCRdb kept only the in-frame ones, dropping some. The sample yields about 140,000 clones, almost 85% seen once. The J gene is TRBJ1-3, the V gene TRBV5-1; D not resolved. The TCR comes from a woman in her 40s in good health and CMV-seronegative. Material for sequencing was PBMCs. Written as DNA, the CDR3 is TGCGCCAGCAGCCCCGGTCTGGGAAACACCATATATTTT. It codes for CASSPGLGNTIYF.